Here is one T cell receptor beta chain with its context. The antigen is undetermined. These data come from a study of PD-1 blockade in classical Hodgkin lymphoma. The study's findings and limits: Newly diagnosed patients reportedly had lower baseline TCR diversity than healthy donors. By C4D1, diversity of CD4+ TCRs had risen significantly, whereas that of CD8+ TCRs had not. Whoever responded completely had baseline diversity much like that seen in newly diagnosed patients.

Per the germline V gene, CDR1 is SGHDT and CDR2 is YYEEEE. The CDR3 is 14 amino acids. Losses at the gene ends were 5 bases for V and 4 bases for J; bases not matched to a gene: 7. Sequenced by immunoSEQ multiplex PCR; TCRdb stores in-frame clones only, minus some. The sample contains approximately 99,000 clones, 70% to 90% of which appear only once. There was relapse after autologous stem cell transplantation in every patient, and there was variation in brentuximab vedotin exposure. Sequenced material: peripheral blood mononuclear cells (PBMCs), taken before the second cycle of nivolumab. This TCR derives from a human donor with classical Hodgkin lymphoma. The chain combines TRBV5-6 with TRBJ2-7, with 9 positions matching TRBD2. The CDR3 nucleotides are TGTGCCAGCAGGGGCGGGAGGGCCAGGTACGAGCAGTACTTC. Translated: CASRGGRARYEQYF.